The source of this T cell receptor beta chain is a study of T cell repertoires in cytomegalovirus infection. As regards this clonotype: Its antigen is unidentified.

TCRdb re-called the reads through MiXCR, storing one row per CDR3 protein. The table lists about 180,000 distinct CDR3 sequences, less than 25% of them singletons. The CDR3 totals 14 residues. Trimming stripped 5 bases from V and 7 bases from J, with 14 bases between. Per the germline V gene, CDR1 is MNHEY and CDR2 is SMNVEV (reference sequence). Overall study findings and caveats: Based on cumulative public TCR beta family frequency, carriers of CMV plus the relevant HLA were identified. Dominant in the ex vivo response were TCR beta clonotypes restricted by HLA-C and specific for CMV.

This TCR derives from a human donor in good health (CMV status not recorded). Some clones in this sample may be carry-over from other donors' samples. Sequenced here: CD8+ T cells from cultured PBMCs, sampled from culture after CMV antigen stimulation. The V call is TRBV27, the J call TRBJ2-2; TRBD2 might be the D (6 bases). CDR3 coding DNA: TGTGCCAGCAGTAGATACGGGAGCAACGGGGAGCTGTTTTTT. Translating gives CASSRYGSNGELFF.